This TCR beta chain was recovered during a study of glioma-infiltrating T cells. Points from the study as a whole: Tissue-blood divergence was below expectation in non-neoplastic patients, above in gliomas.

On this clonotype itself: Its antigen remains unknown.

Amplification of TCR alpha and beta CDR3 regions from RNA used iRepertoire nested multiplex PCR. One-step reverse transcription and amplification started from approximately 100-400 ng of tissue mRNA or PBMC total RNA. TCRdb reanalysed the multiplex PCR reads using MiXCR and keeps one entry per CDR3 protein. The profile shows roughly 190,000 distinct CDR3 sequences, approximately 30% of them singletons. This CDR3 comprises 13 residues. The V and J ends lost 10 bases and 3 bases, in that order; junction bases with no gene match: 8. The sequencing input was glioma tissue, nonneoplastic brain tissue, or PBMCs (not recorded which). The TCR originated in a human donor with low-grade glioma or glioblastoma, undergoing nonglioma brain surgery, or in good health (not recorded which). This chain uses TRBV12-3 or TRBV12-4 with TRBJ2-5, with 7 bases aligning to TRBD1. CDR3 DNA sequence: TGTGCCACCGCACCCGGACAGGAAGAGACCCAGTACTTC. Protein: CATAPGQEETQYF.